This T cell receptor beta chain was obtained from a study of OX40 agonist ivuxolimab in advanced cancers. Produced via immunoSEQ multiplex PCR; TCRdb's table is partial and in-frame only. The sample includes tens of thousands of clones, roughly 84% of them seen just once. With respect to this clone: Germline is not matched at one junction end, which may reflect a read error.

The TCR sequence derives from an adult with an advanced solid tumor such as melanoma, head and neck, liver or kidney cancer. Sequencing was performed on CD4+ or CD8+ T cells sorted from blood, taken in a trial of the OX40 agonist ivuxolimab.

Here the CDR3 reads CASSESLAAFPF. The DNA for the CDR3 is TGTGCCAGCAGTGAGTCTCTAGCGGCTTTCCCCTTC. The J gene is TRBJ2-7, the V gene TRBV2; 7 bases are shared with TRBD2. The CDR3 is 12 residues long. Germline CDR1 and CDR2: SNHLY and FYNNEI.